This TCR beta chain was obtained from a study of cytomegalovirus exposure and HLA in healthy donors. V lost 1 base and J 11 bases, leaving 14 bases between the germline ends. The CDR3 runs 13 residues. Germline V gene sequence: CDR1 LNHDA, CDR2 SQIVND (reference sequence). PCR primers comprised 60 Vbeta and 13 Jbeta primers. Sequencing was performed with immunoSEQ multiplex PCR; in TCRdb, only in-frame clones are kept and a portion is missing. The sample consists of some 170,000 clones, 70% to 80% of them appearing once. The chain recombines TRBV19 with TRBJ1-1; D is undetermined. The sample taken for sequencing was PBMCs. This clonotype was obtained from a male donor in good health and CMV-seronegative. DNA for the CDR3: TGTGCCAGTAGTATAGGAAGGGTCCGAGGGGCTTTCTTT. This sequence encodes CASSIGRVRGAFF.